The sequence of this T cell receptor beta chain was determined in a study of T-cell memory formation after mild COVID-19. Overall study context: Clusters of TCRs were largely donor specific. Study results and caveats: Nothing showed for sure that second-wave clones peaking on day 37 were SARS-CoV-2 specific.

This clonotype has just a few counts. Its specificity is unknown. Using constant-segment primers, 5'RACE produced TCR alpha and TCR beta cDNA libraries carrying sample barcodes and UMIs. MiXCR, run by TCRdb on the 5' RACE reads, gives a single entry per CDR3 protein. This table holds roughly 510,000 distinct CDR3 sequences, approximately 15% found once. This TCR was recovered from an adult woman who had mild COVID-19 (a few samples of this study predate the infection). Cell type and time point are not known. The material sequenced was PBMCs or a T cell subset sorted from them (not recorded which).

This CDR3 reads CASSLNRNQPQHF. The CDR3 DNA reads as TGTGCCAGCAGCTTAAACAGAAATCAGCCCCAGCATTTT. J is TRBJ1-5 and V is TRBV11-3; no definite D call. The CDR3 extends over 13 amino acids. Between the trimmed V and J ends, which lost 2 bases and 4 bases, there was a span of 6 bases. CDR1 is SGHNT and CDR2 is YENEEA in the germline V gene.